Below are 18 T cell receptor beta chains sequenced from a single sample in a study of blood T cell repertoires in COVID-19. The repertoire was sequenced with immunoSEQ multiplex PCR; TCRdb's copy has only in-frame clones and lacks some. The sample holds more than 250,000 clones, roughly 80% seen once. Sample: PBMCs or T cells enriched from blood (not recorded which). These receptors all stem from a man aged 40-55 years who had been exposed to COVID-19.

J is TRBJ2-1 and V is TRBV7-9; 8 bases map to TRBD2. CDR3 length equals 14 residues. Germline V gene sequence: CDR1 SEHNR, CDR2 FQNEAQ (reference sequence). The junction had 3 bases not matched to a gene; V was cut back by 2 bases and J by 6 bases. The CDR3 is CASSLSGTSNEQFF. In DNA form, the CDR3 reads TGTGCCAGCAGCTTATCTGGGACTAGCAATGAGCAGTTCTTC.

In DNA form, the CDR3 reads TGCAGCGTTGAAGGGACATACTATAATTCACCCCTCCACTTT. Its translation: CSVEGTYYNSPLHF. The chain carries TRBV29-1 and TRBJ1-6; tentative D call: TRBD1 (5 bases). V gave up 1 base and J gave up 3 bases, with 7 bases separating them. Germline loops: CDR1 SQVTM, CDR2 ANQGSEA. This CDR3 contains 14 residues.

V and J are TRBV2 and TRBJ2-5, with 7 bases aligning to TRBD2. The V gene's germline CDR1 is SNHLY and CDR2 FYNNEI. CDR3 length: 18 amino acids. Unmatched junction bases numbered 19, after V lost 6 bases and J lost 3 bases. The CDR3 loop is CASSPRDYVAGLEETQYF. Written as DNA, the CDR3 is TGTGCCAGCAGCCCCCGGGACTACGTCGCCGGACTTGAAGAGACCCAGTACTTC.

V gene TRBV18 combines with J gene TRBJ2-2; 7 bases fit TRBD1. Trimming removed 5 bases from V and 6 bases from J; junction bases left unmatched: 3. CDR3 size: 13 residues. Germline loops: CDR1 KGHSH, CDR2 LQKENI. The CDR3 region has the DNA TGTGCCAGCTCATTCACAGGGGCCGGGGAGCTGTTTTTT. The encoded protein is CASSFTGAGELFF.

The V gene is TRBV5-1, the J gene TRBJ2-1, with D perhaps matching TRBD1 (7 bases). This CDR3 spans 15 amino acids. Looked up from germline, CDR1 is SGHRS and CDR2 is YFSETQ. Trimming pared 4 bases from V and 6 bases from J, leaving 17 bases between. CDR3 nucleotide sequence: TGCGCCAGCAGCGCTGGGGGGACAGATACCAATGAGCAGTTCTTC. Its protein is CASSAGGTDTNEQFF.

This chain uses TRBV6-5 with TRBJ2-7, with a weak D call TRBD1 (5 bases). Germline CDR1 MNHEY, CDR2 SVGAGI. The ends were cut back, 7 bases at V and 5 bases at J, with 15 bases in the middle. The CDR3 is made up of 13 amino acids. Here the CDR3 DNA reads TGTGCCAGCACGTTGATCTCAGGGAACGAGCAGTACTTC. Protein: CASTLISGNEQYF.

The rearrangement joins TRBV29-1 to TRBJ1-1, with TRBD1 identical over 7 bases. In germline, CDR1 is SQVTM, CDR2 ANQGSEA. The CDR3 sequence is 14 residues long. V lost 5 bases and J lost 10; bases outside the gene matches: 16. This CDR3 is CSVSPKTLQGSAFF. The CDR3 DNA reads as TGCAGCGTTTCCCCGAAGACTCTACAGGGGTCAGCTTTCTTT.

The chain couples TRBV12-5 to TRBJ2-3, with a possible D match to TRBD2 (6 bases). Germline assignment: CDR1 LGHNT and CDR2 FRNRAP. Trimming shortened V by 7 bases and J by 3 bases, and 17 bases separated the two germline ends. The CDR3 spans 15 residues. CDR3 amino acids: CASAVGGVGTDTQYF. The CDR3 coding sequence is TGTGCTAGTGCCGTGGGGGGAGTAGGTACAGATACGCAGTATTTT.

This clone was detected ten times or more. Other DNA sequences in this sample translate to the same CDR3. V gene TRBV14 combines with J gene TRBJ2-3; D remains ambiguous. The V gene's germline CDR1 is SGHDN and CDR2 FVKESK. Deletions cut 4 bases from V and 7 bases from J, with 9 bases between. This CDR3 has 12 amino acids. The CDR3 loop reads CASSPRGYTQYF. CDR3 coding DNA: TGTGCCAGCAGCCCTAGAGGATATACGCAGTATTTT.

The rearrangement uses TRBV19 and TRBJ1-2; D possibly corresponds to TRBD1 (5 bases). V was clipped by 0 bases and J by 8 bases, with 19 bases between them. This CDR3 has 16 residues. Germline V gene data show CDR1 as LNHDA and CDR2 as SQIVND (reference sequence). The CDR3 bases are TGTGCCAGTAGTATAGATCAAAGGGGCAGGGAAGGCGGCTACACCTTC. Translation gives CASSIDQRGREGGYTF.

V usage is TRBV28 and J usage is TRBJ2-7, with 8 bases fitting TRBD2. CDR1 is MDHEN and CDR2 is SYDVKM in the germline V gene. This CDR3 comprises 14 residues. Germline trimming cut 5 bases from V and 5 bases from J; bases unmatched to any gene: 8. DNA for the CDR3: TGTGCCAGCAGTCCATCAAGGACTAGCAACGAGCAGTACTTC. Translated, it gives CASSPSRTSNEQYF.

This rearrangement joins TRBV19 to TRBJ2-3; possible D gene TRBD2, 5 bases. The CDR3 is made up of 16 amino acids. Between the trimmed V and J ends, which lost 3 bases and 10 bases, there was a span of 23 bases. Germline CDR1 reads LNHDA; CDR2 reads SQIVND (reference sequence). In DNA form, the CDR3 reads TGTGCCAGTAGTATTGCGGTCCGGCCGAGCGGCGTGTCGCAGTATTTT. Its protein is CASSIAVRPSGVSQYF.

This chain uses TRBV10-1 with TRBJ2-3; D is uncertain. With 6 bases removed from V and 7 bases from J, the gap between germline ends came to 8 bases. This CDR3 has 11 amino acids. Germline V gives CDR1 WNHNN, CDR2 SYGVQD (reference sequence). CDR3 residues: CASRGPYTQYF. The DNA of the CDR3 is TGCGCCAGCAGGGGCCCGTATACGCAGTATTTT.

The chain has TRBV6-1 and TRBJ1-5; D may be TRBD1 (5 bases). Germline assignment: CDR1 MNHNS and CDR2 SASEGT. The CDR3 loop spans 15 amino acids. V was clipped by 1 base and J by 0 bases, with 7 bases between them. CDR3 sequence reads: CASSEGTISNQPQHF. The CDR3 coding sequence is TGTGCCAGCAGTGAAGGGACAATTAGCAATCAGCCCCAGCATTTT.

J is TRBJ2-4 and V is TRBV7-9; TRBD2 is a possible D gene (5 bases). CDR1 is SEHNR and CDR2 is FQNEAQ in the germline V gene (reference sequence). Trimming pared 1 base from V and 3 bases from J, leaving 13 bases between. CDR3 length: 16 residues. CDR3: CASSLGEGVDKNIQYF. DNA of the CDR3: TGTGCCAGCAGCTTAGGCGAGGGAGTGGACAAAAACATTCAGTACTTC.

The chain combines TRBV18 with TRBJ1-1; 9 positions match TRBD1. CDR1 and CDR2 (germline): KGHSH, LQKENI. The CDR3 runs to 17 residues. V gave up 3 bases and J gave up 1 base; unmatched junction bases: 9. The CDR3 DNA reads as TGTGCCAGCTCACCTACCGGGACAGGGAGGGGGAACACTGAAGCTTTCTTT. As protein: CASSPTGTGRGNTEAFF.

The rearrangement joins TRBV2 to TRBJ1-1; 7 bases align to TRBD1. CDR3 length equals 15 residues. Germline V lookup: CDR1 SNHLY, CDR2 FYNNEI. Trimming removed 6 bases from V and 0 bases from J; junction bases left unmatched: 7. CDR3 region: CASSVTGPVNTEAFF. The CDR3 region has the DNA TGTGCCAGCAGCGTGACAGGGCCGGTGAACACTGAAGCTTTCTTT.

The chain has TRBV6-4 and TRBJ1-5; 7 nucleotides match TRBD1. Germline loops: CDR1 MRHNA, CDR2 SNTAGT. There are 19 residues in the CDR3. The junction had 17 bases not matched to a gene; V was cut back by 4 bases and J by 2 bases. The CDR3 sequence is CASSGQFDRVKDGNQPQHF. CDR3 nucleotide sequence: TGTGCCAGCAGTGGACAATTCGACAGGGTGAAGGATGGCAATCAGCCCCAGCATTTT.